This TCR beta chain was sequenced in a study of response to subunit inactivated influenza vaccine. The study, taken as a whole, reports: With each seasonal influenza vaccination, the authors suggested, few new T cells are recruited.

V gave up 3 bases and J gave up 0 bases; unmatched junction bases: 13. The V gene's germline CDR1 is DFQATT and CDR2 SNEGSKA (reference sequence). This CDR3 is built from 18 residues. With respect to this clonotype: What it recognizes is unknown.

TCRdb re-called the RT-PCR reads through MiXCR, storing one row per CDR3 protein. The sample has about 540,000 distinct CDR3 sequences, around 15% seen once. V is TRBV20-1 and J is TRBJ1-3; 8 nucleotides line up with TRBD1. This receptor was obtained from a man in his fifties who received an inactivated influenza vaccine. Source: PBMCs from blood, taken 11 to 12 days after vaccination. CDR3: CSASRQGARTYSGNTIYF. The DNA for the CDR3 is TGCAGTGCTAGTAGGCAGGGGGCGAGGACTTACTCTGGAAACACCATATATTTT.